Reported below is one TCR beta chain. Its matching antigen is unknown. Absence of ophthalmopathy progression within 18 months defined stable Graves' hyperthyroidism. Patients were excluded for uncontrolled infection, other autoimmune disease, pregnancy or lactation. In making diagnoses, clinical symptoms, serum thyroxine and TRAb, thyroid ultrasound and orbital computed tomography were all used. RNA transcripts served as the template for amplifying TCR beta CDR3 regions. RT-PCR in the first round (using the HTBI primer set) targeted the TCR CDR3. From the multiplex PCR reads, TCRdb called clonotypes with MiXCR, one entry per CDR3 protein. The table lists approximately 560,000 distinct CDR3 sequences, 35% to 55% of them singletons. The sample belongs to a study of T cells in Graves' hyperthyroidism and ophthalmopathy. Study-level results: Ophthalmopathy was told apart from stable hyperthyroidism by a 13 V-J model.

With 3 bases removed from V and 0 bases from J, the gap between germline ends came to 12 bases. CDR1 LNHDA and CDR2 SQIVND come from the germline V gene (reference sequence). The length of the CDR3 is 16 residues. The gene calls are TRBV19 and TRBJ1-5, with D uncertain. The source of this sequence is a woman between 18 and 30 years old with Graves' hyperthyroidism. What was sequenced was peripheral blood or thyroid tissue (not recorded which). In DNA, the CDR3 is TGTGCCAGTAGTATGTTAGGCTCCCATAGCAATCAGCCCCAGCATTTT. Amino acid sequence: CASSMLGSHSNQPQHF.